The 18 T cell receptor beta chains presented below share a single source sample, sequenced in a study of regulatory T cells in long-lasting Graves disease. Time point: newly diagnosed GD, antithyroid drugs for less than 3 months. PBMC RNA served as the TCR library source. The authors built TCR beta libraries using iRepertoire HTBI primers and Arm-PCR of CDR3 regions. Each CDR3 protein is one row after TCRdb ran MiXCR on the multiplex PCR reads. The table has roughly 500,000 distinct CDR3 sequences, 12% to 15% seen once; the top ten hold around a sixth. These data were also filed under a second study, of T cells in Graves' hyperthyroidism and ophthalmopathy.

Source: peripheral blood mononuclear cells (PBMCs), taken at new diagnosis, from a patient treated with antithyroid drugs. These receptors all come from a woman between 50 and 59 years old with Graves disease.

The chain combines TRBV18 with TRBJ1-3; D not resolved. Between the trimmed V and J ends, which lost 2 bases and 0 bases, there was a span of 11 bases. CDR3 length: 16 amino acids. Germline CDR1 KGHSH, CDR2 LQKENI. Written as DNA, the CDR3 is TGTGCCAGCTCACCAGTCGTCAGCCTCTCTGGAAACACCATATATTTT. This sequence encodes CASSPVVSLSGNTIYF. Supplemented by reference TRBV18 and TRBJ1-3, the full variable domain reads NAGVMQNPRHLVRRRGQEARLRCSPMKGHSHVYWYRQLPEEGLKFMVYLQKENIIDESGMPKERFSAEFPKEGPSILRIQQVVRGDSAAYFCASSPVVSLSGNTIYFGEGSWLTVV.

This clonotype has a handful of counts. The DNA is omitted, as the CDR3 cannot be located on it reliably, and the CDR3 follows TCRdb's listing. The CDR3 reads CASSSGQSLSYNSPLHF. The chain recombines TRBV5-1 with TRBJ1-6; the table assigns TRBD1, which was not confirmed against the DNA. Germline CDR1 SGHRS, CDR2 YFSETQ. Counting both end residues, the CDR3 totals 17 amino acids.

The chain uses TRBV4-1 and TRBJ1-5, with no clear D. V lost 0 bases and J 10 bases, leaving 16 bases between the germline ends. CDR1 and CDR2 from the germline V gene are MGHRA and YSYEKL. There are 15 residues in the CDR3. Here the CDR3 DNA reads TGCGCCAGCAGCCAAGATGGATCCGCCGTTCGTCCCCAGCATTTT. Protein sequence: CASSQDGSAVRPQHF.

The table lists this clonotype with a few counts. The genes are TRBV19 and TRBJ2-3; no clear D gene. The germline V gene encodes CDR1 LNHDA and CDR2 SQIVND (reference sequence). This CDR3 is 13 amino acids long. V shed 3 bases and J shed 2 bases, with 6 bases lying between them. The CDR3 loop is CASSIEITDTQYF. As DNA, the CDR3 is TGTGCCAGTAGTATTGAGATCACAGATACGCAGTATTTT.

This rearrangement joins TRBV11-2 to TRBJ1-6; D perhaps matches TRBD1 (5 bases). This CDR3 is built from 14 residues. Trimming took off 5 bases at V and 4 bases at J, with 9 bases between the two ends. Germline values: CDR1 SGHAT, CDR2 FQNNGV. CDR3 coding DNA: TGTGCCAGCAGCCAGCAGGGTTATAATTCACCCCTCCACTTT. Protein: CASSQQGYNSPLHF.

A few counts support this clonotype. The rearrangement uses TRBV3-1 and TRBJ2-7; 12 bases line up with TRBD2. Germline CDR1 LGHDT, CDR2 YNNKEL (reference sequence). The CDR3 is made up of 17 amino acids. Trimming cost V 5 bases and J 3 bases; bases outside gene matches: 11. The CDR3 region is CASSALTWTSGIYEQYF. The CDR3, as DNA: TGTGCCAGCAGCGCTCTAACGTGGACTAGCGGGATCTACGAGCAGTACTTC.

The rearrangement joins TRBV6-2 or TRBV6-3 to TRBJ2-5; 8 bases match TRBD1. V shed 2 bases, J shed 4 bases, and the junction held 6 bases outside the gene matches. This CDR3 has 15 residues. In germline, CDR1 is MNHEY, CDR2 SVGEGT. DNA for the CDR3: TGTGCCAGCAGTTACCAAGGGACAGGTGCAGAGACCCAGTACTTC. Translation: CASSYQGTGAETQYF.

This clonotype occurred a few times. This chain joins TRBV5-4 and TRBJ2-2; a weak D match, TRBD1 (6 bases). Trimming shortened V by 1 base and J by 4 bases, and 11 bases separated the two germline ends. The CDR3 extends over 15 amino acids. Germline V gene data show CDR1 as SGHNT and CDR2 as YYREEE (reference sequence). The CDR3 DNA sequence: TGTGCCAGCAGCTTGTACCAGGGGAGCACCGGGGAGCTGTTTTTT. It specifies CASSLYQGSTGELFF.

The chain is built from TRBV13 and TRBJ2-7; no clear D gene. This CDR3 comprises 13 residues. Trimming removed 3 bases from V and 4 bases from J, with 10 bases in between. Germline CDR1 and CDR2: PRHDT and FYEKMQ (reference sequence). The CDR3 spells CASSLRTTYEQYF. CDR3 sequence (DNA): TGTGCCAGCAGCTTGCGGACGACTTACGAGCAGTACTTC.

This clonotype was seen a handful of times. The chain has TRBV6-1 and TRBJ1-2, with a weak D call TRBD1 (6 bases). Looked up from germline, CDR1 is MNHNS and CDR2 is SASEGT. The CDR3 is 15 residues long. V was cut by 7 bases and J by 4 bases, with 19 bases left in between. The CDR3 reads CASTPGGGTGYGYTF. CDR3 coding DNA: TGTGCCAGCACCCCGGGGGGGGGCACGGGCTATGGCTACACCTTC.

This clonotype was counted at least ten times. The gene calls are TRBV6-1 and TRBJ1-5; D remains unclear. V lost 4 bases and J 0 bases, leaving 13 bases between the germline ends. CDR1 is MNHNS and CDR2 is SASEGT in the germline V gene. The CDR3 contains 16 residues. The CDR3: CASSAKSGVSNQPQHF. The CDR3 DNA reads TGTGCCAGCAGTGCCAAATCCGGGGTTAGCAATCAGCCCCAGCATTTT.

On this clonotype itself: A read error is possible here, since a much larger clone lies one base away. The CDR3 DNA reads TGTGCCAGCAGCCCCCGCCCCACAGGGCTCACCAATGAGCAGTACTTC. Translated, it gives CASSPRPTGLTNEQYF. The rearrangement links TRBV7-8 to TRBJ2-5, with D possibly matching TRBD1 (6 bases). The CDR3 runs 16 residues. V lost 5 bases and J 11 bases, leaving 27 bases between the germline ends. Germline CDR1 is SGHVS and CDR2 is FQNEAQ.

This chain joins TRBV5-1 and TRBJ2-1; D is unresolved. The CDR3 totals 15 residues. The germline gives CDR1 SGHRS, CDR2 YFSETQ. V lost 0 bases and J 1 base, leaving 8 bases between the germline ends. The CDR3 region has the DNA TGCGCCAGCAGCTTGGTTACGGCGTCCTACAATGAGCAGTTCTTC. This codes for CASSLVTASYNEQFF.

This clonotype was seen ten or more times. This chain links TRBV2 with TRBJ1-1; 8 nucleotides line up with TRBD1. Germline V gives CDR1 SNHLY, CDR2 FYNNEI. Trimming took 4 bases from V and 7 from J; bases not matched to a gene: 2. This CDR3 is built from 12 residues. CDR3 in amino acids: CASSADRDEAFF. In DNA, the CDR3 is TGTGCCAGCAGTGCGGACAGGGATGAAGCTTTCTTT.

This clonotype was observed a single time. This rearrangement joins TRBV3-1 to TRBJ2-1; D might be TRBD2 (6 bases). V gave up 1 base and J gave up 3 bases, with 10 bases separating them. Per the germline V gene, CDR1 is LGHDT and CDR2 is YNNKEL (reference sequence). There are 15 residues in the CDR3. CDR3 sequence: CASSQGLAYYNEQFF. CDR3 bases: TGTGCCAGCAGCCAAGGGCTAGCGTACTACAATGAGCAGTTCTTC.

This clonotype has a count of ten or more. This rearrangement joins TRBV27 to TRBJ2-7; the match to TRBD1 covers 8 bases. CDR3 size: 14 residues. From germline, CDR1 is MNHEY and CDR2 SMNVEV (reference sequence). J gave up 7 bases and V 5 bases, and 10 bases lay outside the gene matches. Written as DNA, the CDR3 is TGTGCCAGCAGTCCCCGGGCAGGGGGCCTGGAGCAGTACTTC. Its protein product is CASSPRAGGLEQYF.

This rearrangement joins TRBV28 to TRBJ1-2; possibly TRBD1 for D (5 bases). This CDR3 region has 15 residues. The V end lost 6 bases, the J end lost 2 bases, and 16 bases lay between the germline ends. Germline values: CDR1 MDHEN, CDR2 SYDVKM. The CDR3 coding sequence is TGTGCCAGCAGCCTTAGCGGGGCCCAGAACTATGGCTACACCTTC. It yields the protein CASSLSGAQNYGYTF.

Remarks on this clonotype: One end of the junction is discordant with germline, which a read error may explain. J is TRBJ2-1 and V is TRBV6-2 or TRBV6-3; 9 bases are a match to TRBD2. The CDR3 length is 16 residues. The V gene's germline CDR1 is MNHEY and CDR2 SVGEGT. The CDR3, as DNA: TGTGCCAGCAGCTACTTCCTTAGCGGGGGCAACAATGAGCAGTTCTTC. As protein: CASSYFLSGGNNEQFF.